The T cell receptor beta chain under discussion was sequenced for a study of T cells expressing NK-cell markers. Study-level background: The authors sequenced eight donors, of whom seven were HCMV-seropositive and one was seronegative.

The germline V gene encodes CDR1 SGHVS and CDR2 FQNEAQ. The CDR3 has 16 residues. TCRdb reprocessed the 5' RACE reads, keeping one entry per CDR3 protein, no DNA. Here the sample table reports around 380,000 distinct CDR3 sequences. The sequence came from a woman aged 45-59 years in good health. Sequencing used blood T cells: a sorted CD56 or NKG2C T cell subset, CD4+ or CD8+ T cells, or bulk PBMC T cells (not recorded which). The chain carries TRBV7-8 and TRBJ2-4. The CDR3 sequence is CASSLDNPIAKNIQYF.